This TCR beta chain is drawn from a study of T cells after yellow fever vaccination. TCR cDNA was made by 5'RACE template switching, adding a universal primer site and UMIs. From the 5' RACE reads, TCRdb called clonotypes with MiXCR, one entry per CDR3 protein. The profile shows 450,000 to 550,000 distinct CDR3 sequences, about 19% of them singletons. Study outcomes and limitations: Most clones from primary vaccination were detected again post-booster (just over 95% CD4, around 90% CD8). A weaker secondary response peaked on day 5, the primary on day 15.

The sample holds a few counts of this clonotype. Antigen unknown. The sample in question was PBMCs, obtained 15 days after the yellow fever booster vaccination. The TCR comes from a man aged 30 to 39 who received the YFV17D yellow fever vaccine.

In DNA, the CDR3 is TGTGCCAGCAGAATCGGGCCCTCACATCAGCCCCAGCATTTT. It translates to CASRIGPSHQPQHF. This rearrangement joins TRBV12-3 or TRBV12-4 to TRBJ1-5, with unresolved D. The CDR3 is 14 amino acids. V dropped 6 bases and J dropped 5 bases, with 14 bases sitting between them.